Presented here are 30 T cell receptor beta chains from one specimen sequenced in a study of regulatory T cells in long-lasting Graves disease. Library construction for TCR beta used iRepertoire HTBI primers and Arm-PCR of CDR3 regions. TCRdb passed the multiplex PCR reads through MiXCR, listing each CDR3 protein once. The sample yields 350,000 to 450,000 distinct CDR3 sequences, under 25% seen once. Time point noted: persistent/refractory GD, antithyroid drugs over 5 years with positive TRAb. Following extraction of RNA from PBMCs, that RNA was used to make the TCR library. This material consisted of peripheral blood mononuclear cells (PBMCs), taken when the disease was refractory, from a patient treated with antithyroid drugs. The receptors stem from a female donor with Graves disease.

The rearrangement links TRBV20-1 to TRBJ1-2; D unclear. The V end was cut by 3 bases, the J end by 5 bases, with 10 bases between. The CDR3 is 12 amino acids. The germline V gene has CDR1 DFQATT and CDR2 SNEGSKA (reference sequence). The CDR3 loop reads CSASAVNYGYTF. The DNA for the CDR3 is TGCAGTGCTAGCGCAGTAAATTATGGCTACACCTTC.

This chain connects TRBV19 to TRBJ1-2; D unclear. CDR1 and CDR2 (germline): LNHDA, SQIVND (reference sequence). V lost 5 bases, J lost 2 bases, and 3 bases lay in between. This CDR3 region has 11 residues. The CDR3 DNA reads as TGTGCCAGTAGTCCGAACTATGGCTACACCTTC. It translates to CASSPNYGYTF.

Ten or more counts support this clonotype. The rearrangement joins TRBV12-5 to TRBJ1-1; D call uncertain. The germline gives CDR1 LGHNT, CDR2 FRNRAP. This CDR3 region has 13 residues. V was cut by 7 bases and J by 7 bases, with 16 bases left in between. This chain's CDR3 is CASAIKATGEAFF. In DNA, the CDR3 is TGTGCTAGTGCCATTAAAGCTACGGGTGAAGCTTTCTTT.

V and J are TRBV28 and TRBJ2-1; D is ambiguous. The CDR3 has 12 amino acids. The V and J ends lost 4 bases and 15 bases respectively, with 16 bases between them. The germline CDR1 and CDR2 sequences are MDHEN and SYDVKM. The CDR3 coding sequence is TGTGCCAGCAGTTCGAACGGACCCACGGCGTTCTTC. Its protein product is CASSSNGPTAFF.

The chain recombines TRBV6-2 or TRBV6-3 with TRBJ1-5, with D perhaps matching TRBD1 (5 bases). The CDR3 runs to 15 residues. Trimming took off 5 bases at V and 5 bases at J, with 16 bases between the two ends. Germline V gives CDR1 MNHEY, CDR2 SVGEGT. For the CDR3, the DNA is TGTGCCAGCAGTGTCAGGCTGGGACGGGATCAGCCCCAGCATTTT. This translates into CASSVRLGRDQPQHF.

This clonotype came up once. A read error may be the cause here, since a much bigger clone is one base away. CDR3: CASSLSDTKNTEAFF. In DNA form, the CDR3 reads TGTGCCAGCAGTTTGTCTGACACCAAGAACACTGAAGCTTTCTTT. The chain joins TRBV28 to TRBJ1-1; D remains unclear. This CDR3 contains 15 residues. The germline V and J ends were trimmed by 3 bases and 1 base, with 12 bases remaining between them. Germline lookup yields CDR1 MDHEN and CDR2 SYDVKM. Drawing the rest from reference TRBV28 and TRBJ1-1, the complete variable domain is DVKVTQSSRYLVKRTGEKVFLECVQDMDHENMFWYRQDPGLGLRLIYFSYDVKMKEKGDIPEGYSVSREKKERFSLILESASTNQTSMYLCASSLSDTKNTEAFFGQGTRLTVV.

This clonotype was counted many times. This rearrangement joins TRBV11-2 to TRBJ1-1, with D possibly TRBD1 on 6 matching bases. The CDR3 has 13 residues. Trimming cost V 0 bases and J 4 bases, with 6 bases left between them. CDR1 is SGHAT and CDR2 is FQNNGV in the germline V gene. This chain's CDR3 is CASSLEDSTEAFF. For the CDR3, the DNA is TGTGCCAGCAGCTTAGAGGACAGCACTGAAGCTTTCTTT.

There are many counts of this clonotype. This sequence joins TRBV28 and TRBJ2-2; D is undetermined. Germline V gives CDR1 MDHEN, CDR2 SYDVKM. The CDR3 extends over 13 amino acids. The germline V and J ends were trimmed by 4 bases and 7 bases, with 10 bases remaining between them. CDR3 nucleotides: TGTGCCAGCAGTTCAGGCAACGGCGGGGAGCTGTTTTTT. Translated, it gives CASSSGNGGELFF.

This clonotype was seen repeatedly, ten times or more. The gene calls are TRBV28 and TRBJ2-7; no definite D call. Trimming removed 5 bases from V and 3 bases from J, with 17 bases in between. Germline-derived CDR1 and CDR2 are MDHEN and SYDVKM. The CDR3 consists of 15 residues. As DNA, the CDR3 is TGTGCCAGCAGTCCTCAAGGGCTAAAGTACTACGAGCAGTACTTC. The encoded protein is CASSPQGLKYYEQYF.

The chain links TRBV9 to TRBJ2-7; the match to TRBD2 covers 11 bases. V gave up 4 bases and J gave up 5 bases; unmatched junction bases: 11. The CDR3 runs 16 residues. From germline, CDR1 is SGDLS and CDR2 YYNGEE. CDR3 nucleotide sequence: TGTGCCAGCAGCTTAGCGGGAGGGCCGGAGTATAACGAGCAGTACTTC. Translated: CASSLAGGPEYNEQYF.

This sequence joins TRBV7-9 and TRBJ1-2; D may be TRBD1 (5 bases). The CDR3 runs to 14 residues. V lost 5 bases and J 6 bases, leaving 16 bases between the germline ends. Germline values: CDR1 SEHNR, CDR2 FQNEAQ (reference sequence). CDR3 nucleotide sequence: TGTGCCAGCAGCCCCCCGGGCAGGGAGGATGGCTACACCTTC. Protein sequence: CASSPPGREDGYTF.

The chain has TRBV9 and TRBJ2-1; D possibly uses TRBD1 or TRBD2 (5 bases each). The germline V and J ends were trimmed by 0 bases and 0 bases, with 7 bases remaining between them. The CDR3 runs to 15 residues. Per germline, CDR1 SGDLS and CDR2 YYNGEE. The CDR3: CASSVGGDSYNEQFF. In DNA form, the CDR3 reads TGTGCCAGCAGCGTAGGAGGGGACTCCTACAATGAGCAGTTCTTC.

The chain joins TRBV29-1 to TRBJ2-7; the D is unclear. The germline V gene has CDR1 SQVTM and CDR2 ANQGSEA. Trimming cost V 7 bases and J 4 bases, with 14 bases left between them. The CDR3 covers 12 residues. The CDR3 spells CSGLGERYEQYF. CDR3 DNA: TGCAGCGGTCTAGGCGAGCGTTACGAGCAGTACTTC.

This clonotype was found many times. The chain couples TRBV2 to TRBJ1-1; D is uncertain. The CDR3 has 13 amino acids. V dropped 4 bases and J dropped 5 bases, with 11 bases sitting between them. Per germline, CDR1 SNHLY and CDR2 FYNNEI. CDR3 loop: CASSVWTSTEAFF. For the CDR3, the DNA is TGTGCCAGCAGTGTTTGGACCTCTACTGAAGCTTTCTTT.

This clonotype has at least ten counts. This chain joins TRBV12-5 and TRBJ1-6; no reliable D call. This CDR3 is built from 16 residues. The germline V and J ends were trimmed by 6 bases and 0 bases, with 12 bases remaining between them. CDR1 and CDR2 (germline): LGHNT, FRNRAP. Written as DNA, the CDR3 is TGTGCTAGTGGGGTGGGGAGCAACTCCTATAATTCACCCCTCCACTTT. Its translation is CASGVGSNSYNSPLHF.

The chain uses TRBV19 and TRBJ2-5, with a possible D match to TRBD1 (6 bases). The length of the CDR3 is 15 residues. Trimming cost V 3 bases and J 1 base, with 12 bases left between them. Germline V gene lookup returns CDR1 LNHDA and CDR2 SQIVND (reference sequence). CDR3 sequence (DNA): TGTGCCAGTAGTATGCAGGGGATCGGCCAAGAGACCCAGTACTTC. The encoded protein is CASSMQGIGQETQYF. Using reference TRBV19 and TRBJ2-5 for the parts outside the CDR3, the full variable domain is DGGITQSPKYLFRKEGQNVTLSCEQNLNHDAMYWYRQDPGQGLRLIYYSQIVNDFQKGDIAEGYSVSREKKESFPLTVTSAQKNPTAFYLCASSMQGIGQETQYFGPGTRLLVL.

As regards this clonotype: This could be a read error, since a much larger clone is one nucleotide away. The genes are TRBV20-1 and TRBJ2-5, with D perhaps given as TRBD1 or TRBD2 (5 bases each). CDR3 size: 15 residues. CDR1 DFQATT and CDR2 SNEGSKA come from the germline V gene (reference sequence). The V and J ends lost 6 bases and 3 bases respectively, with 20 bases between them. The chain's CDR3 is CSAPVFRDGKETQYF. The CDR3 DNA sequence: TGCAGTGCACCAGTTTTTCGGGACGGCAAAGAGACCCAGTACTTC.

The rearrangement uses TRBV7-9 and TRBJ2-7; D call uncertain. Germline CDR1 is SEHNR and CDR2 is FQNEAQ (reference sequence). The CDR3 consists of 13 residues. Trimming shortened V by 6 bases and J by 7 bases, and 16 bases separated the two germline ends. In nucleotides, the CDR3 is TGTGCCAGCAGTTACGGATCCCCTCGGGAGCAGTACTTC. This gives the protein CASSYGSPREQYF.

The CDR3 coding sequence is TGTGCCACCGGAGTGACCGGGGAGCTGTTTTTT. It translates to CATGVTGELFF. The chain joins TRBV24-1 to TRBJ2-2, with no clear D. The CDR3 extends over 11 amino acids. Trimming removed 9 bases from V and 5 bases from J, with 6 bases in between. CDR1 and CDR2 from the germline V gene are KGHDR and SFDVKD.

V usage is TRBV19 and J usage is TRBJ2-7; 9 bases are shared with TRBD1. The CDR3 is 15 residues long. Germline V lookup: CDR1 LNHDA, CDR2 SQIVND (reference sequence). The V and J ends lost 3 bases and 3 bases, in that order; junction bases with no gene match: 6. The CDR3 region has the DNA TGTGCCAGTAGTATGCGCCGGGACAGGGACTACGAGCAGTACTTC. Translated, it gives CASSMRRDRDYEQYF.

The chain links TRBV20-1 to TRBJ1-1; D uncertain. The CDR3 totals 16 residues. The ends were cut back, 1 base at V and 0 bases at J, with 15 bases in the middle. The germline V gene encodes CDR1 DFQATT and CDR2 SNEGSKA (reference sequence). CDR3 amino acids: CSARARGLPMNTEAFF. DNA of the CDR3: TGCAGTGCTAGAGCCCGAGGGCTCCCCATGAACACTGAAGCTTTCTTT.

The J gene is TRBJ2-2, the V gene TRBV5-1, with 10 bases fitting TRBD2. Germline lookup yields CDR1 SGHRS and CDR2 YFSETQ. V dropped 4 bases and J dropped 3; count of bases not matched to a gene: 3. The CDR3 consists of 15 residues. For the CDR3, the DNA is TGCGCCAGCAGCCCCAGCGGGAGGGACACCGGGGAGCTGTTTTTT. This sequence encodes CASSPSGRDTGELFF.

A few counts support this clonotype. This chain links TRBV10-3 with TRBJ1-2; a weak D match, TRBD1 (5 bases). Germline CDR1 reads ENHRY; CDR2 reads SYGVKD. V shed 3 bases and J shed 2 bases, with 10 bases lying between them. CDR3 size: 14 residues. In DNA, the CDR3 is TGTGCCATCAGTGAAGGTGGGGGGAACTATGGCTACACCTTC. Protein product: CAISEGGGNYGYTF.

The chain is built from TRBV18 and TRBJ1-1, with D uncertain. The CDR3 covers 12 residues. Germline V gives CDR1 KGHSH, CDR2 LQKENI. Trimming took 3 bases from V and 6 from J, leaving 8 bases between them. CDR3 sequence: CASSPGGSEAFF. The DNA for the CDR3 is TGTGCCAGCTCACCCGGTGGGTCTGAAGCTTTCTTT.

J is TRBJ2-2 and V is TRBV12-3 or TRBV12-4; D uncertain. Trimming removed 3 bases from V and 2 bases from J, with 7 bases in between. CDR3 length: 14 residues. This chain's CDR3 is CASSFGGNTGELFF. CDR3 DNA: TGTGCCAGCAGTTTCGGCGGAAACACCGGGGAGCTGTTTTTT.

As to this clonotype: At one end, the junction sequence differs from germline, possibly due to a read error. The rearrangement links TRBV24-1 to TRBJ2-5, with 8 bases that match TRBD1. This CDR3 spans 15 amino acids. CDR1 and CDR2 (germline): KGHDR, SFDVKD. CDR3 nucleotides: TGTGCCGCCAGTGACGGAGGACAGGGAGAAGAGACCCAGTACTTC. Protein product: CAASDGGQGEETQYF.

This clonotype appeared a few times. The gene calls are TRBV4-2 and TRBJ1-2; weak D call: TRBD1 (5 bases). The length of the CDR3 is 16 residues. V was pared by 0 bases and J by 3 bases, with 14 bases between. Germline lookup yields CDR1 LGHNA and CDR2 YNFKEQ. The CDR3 nucleotides are TGTGCCAGCAGCCAAGAAAAGGGGCTGGCCTACTATGGCTACACCTTC. This sequence encodes CASSQEKGLAYYGYTF.

Only a few counts were recorded for this clonotype. This chain connects TRBV7-2 to TRBJ2-2; a possible D gene is TRBD1 (6 bases). Germline values: CDR1 SGHTA, CDR2 FQGNSA. The CDR3 has 15 residues. Between the trimmed V and J ends, which lost 5 bases and 1 base, there was a span of 11 bases. Here the CDR3 DNA reads TGTGCCAGCAGCCGACAGGACTTGAACACCGGGGAGCTGTTTTTT. Its protein product is CASSRQDLNTGELFF.

This clonotype has ten or more counts. The rearrangement links TRBV12-3 or TRBV12-4 to TRBJ1-3; no definite D call. CDR3 length equals 14 residues. The V and J ends lost 7 bases and 7 bases respectively, with 17 bases between them. CDR3 DNA: TGTGCCAGCACCATGTGGACCGTGGGTAACACCATATATTTT. This gives the protein CASTMWTVGNTIYF.

Concerning this clonotype: A far larger clone differs by one base, so this is likely a read error. This chain connects TRBV28 to TRBJ2-2, with a possible D match to TRBD2 (5 bases). The CDR3 is 18 amino acids. CDR1 is MDHEN and CDR2 is SYDVKM in the germline V gene. Here the CDR3 reads CASSQAGGLYANTGELSF. For the CDR3, the DNA is TGTGCCAGCAGCCAGGCAGGCGGACTGTACGCGAACACCGGGGAGCTGTCTTTT.